These 10 T cell receptor beta chains were all obtained from the same sample, sequenced in a study of blood T cell repertoires in COVID-19. Assay: immunoSEQ multiplex PCR; the TCRdb copy retains only in-frame clones and omits some. This sample yields fewer than 350,000 clones, of which around 88% are seen a single time; 1.5% to 2% belongs to the top ten. Sequences were obtained from peripheral blood. Receptors were obtained from a woman in her thirties with COVID-19, enrolled during active disease.

The J gene is TRBJ1-2, the V gene TRBV7-2; TRBD1 aligns across 7 bases. Germline CDR1 reads SGHTA; CDR2 reads FQGNSA. This CDR3 spans 13 amino acids. V shed 5 bases and J 4 bases; nucleotides not matched to a gene: 4. In DNA form, the CDR3 reads TGTGCCAGCAGCCATGGGACAGCCTATGGCTACACCTTC. This sequence encodes CASSHGTAYGYTF.

This chain uses TRBV19 with TRBJ1-5; 8 bases fit TRBD1. This CDR3 contains 16 residues. Per the germline V gene, CDR1 is LNHDA and CDR2 is SQIVND (reference sequence). V trimming: 4 bases; J trimming: 2 bases; junction bases outside the gene matches: 7. The CDR3 coding sequence is TGTGCCAGTAGTACCGGGACAGGAAGGGGCAATCAGCCCCAGCATTTT. It encodes CASSTGTGRGNQPQHF.

V gene TRBV10-1 combines with J gene TRBJ2-3, with a weak D call TRBD1 (6 bases). The CDR3 runs 15 residues. Germline loops: CDR1 WNHNN, CDR2 SYGVQD (reference sequence). V was clipped by 4 bases and J by 1 base, with 12 bases between them. The CDR3, as DNA: TGCGCCAGCAGTGCCAGGGACACGGGCACAGATACGCAGTATTTT. Amino acid sequence: CASSARDTGTDTQYF.

The chain couples TRBV19 to TRBJ1-1, with 8 bases that match TRBD1. The junction had 6 bases not matched to a gene; V was cut back by 2 bases and J by 4 bases. Germline V gives CDR1 LNHDA, CDR2 SQIVND (reference sequence). CDR3 size: 15 residues. The CDR3 sequence is CASSIRQGASTEAFF. The CDR3, as DNA: TGTGCCAGTAGTATAAGGCAGGGGGCGAGCACTGAAGCTTTCTTT.

The V gene is TRBV30, the J gene TRBJ2-7; 10 nucleotides line up with TRBD2. Per germline, CDR1 GTSNPN and CDR2 SVGIG (reference sequence). The junction had 0 bases not matched to a gene; V was cut back by 0 bases and J by 4 bases. The CDR3 is 13 amino acids. The CDR3 nucleotides read TGTGCCTGGAGTGTACTAGCGGGGTACGAGCAGTACTTC. It is translated as CAWSVLAGYEQYF.

The rearrangement uses TRBV11-3 and TRBJ2-7; D may be TRBD2 (5 bases). The germline CDR1 and CDR2 sequences are SGHNT and YENEEA. This CDR3 region has 15 residues. The V gene lost 2 bases and the J gene lost 2 bases, with 13 bases spanning the gap. The CDR3 region has the DNA TGTGCCAGCAGCTTATACACGGGAATCACCTACGAGCAGTACTTC. As protein: CASSLYTGITYEQYF.

The chain employs TRBV7-9 and TRBJ1-6; D unclear. The V gene's germline CDR1 is SEHNR and CDR2 FQNEAQ (reference sequence). Deletions cut 1 base from V and 19 bases from J, with 14 bases between. The CDR3 runs to 12 residues. In DNA, the CDR3 is TGTGCCAGCAGCTTAGATGTCGTGAGGCTACACTTT. It encodes CASSLDVVRLHF.

The chain employs TRBV27 and TRBJ1-4; no definite D call. Germline CDR1 is MNHEY and CDR2 is SMNVEV (reference sequence). Trimming took off 5 bases at V and 4 bases at J, with 11 bases between the two ends. The CDR3 is made up of 14 amino acids. CDR3 loop: CASSLGRFNEKLFF. The CDR3 region has the DNA TGTGCCAGCAGTCTGGGGAGGTTTAATGAAAAACTGTTTTTT. Filled out from reference TRBV27 and TRBJ1-4, the complete variable domain reads EAQVTQNPRYLITVTGKKLTVTCSQNMNHEYMSWYRQDPGLGLRQIYYSMNVEVTDKGDVPEGYKVSRKEKRNFPLILESPSPNQTSLYFCASSLGRFNEKLFFGSGTQLSVL.

The gene calls are TRBV6-5 and TRBJ1-4, with a tentative D call TRBD1 (5 bases). The germline V and J ends were trimmed by 6 bases and 0 bases, with 11 bases remaining between them. Germline V gives CDR1 MNHEY, CDR2 SVGAGI. There are 15 residues in the CDR3. In nucleotides, the CDR3 is TGTGCCAGCAGACCCCGGGGGGCAACTAATGAAAAACTGTTTTTT. It yields the protein CASRPRGATNEKLFF.

V usage is TRBV7-2 and J usage is TRBJ1-6; 10 bases line up with TRBD1. Germline assignment: CDR1 SGHTA and CDR2 FQGNSA. V lost 5 bases, J lost 6 bases, and 4 bases stayed unmatched. The CDR3 sequence is 15 residues long. Here the CDR3 DNA reads TGTGCCAGCAGCCCAGACAGGGGGCCTAATTCACCCCTCCACTTT. Protein: CASSPDRGPNSPLHF. The entire variable domain, with the rest obtained from reference TRBV7-2 and TRBJ1-6, is as follows: GAGVSQSPSNKVTEKGKDVELRCDPISGHTALYWYRQSLGQGLEFLIYFQGNSAPDKSGLPSDRFSAERTGGSVSTLTIQRTQQEDSAVYLCASSPDRGPNSPLHFGNGTRLTVT.